What follows are 23 T cell receptor beta chains derived from one specimen sequenced in a study of identical twins. TCRdb re-analysed the 5' RACE reads in MiXCR, keeping a single row per CDR3 protein. This table has some 1,600,000 distinct CDR3 sequences, about 32% appearing once. Sequencing used cord blood. The receptors shown here come from a newborn girl in good health.

This clonotype was counted ten times or more. V is TRBV6-5 and J is TRBJ2-1; possible D gene TRBD2, 6 bases. The CDR3 sequence is 17 residues long. Germline CDR1 reads MNHEY; CDR2 reads SVGAGI. V shed 3 bases and J shed 3 bases, with 18 bases lying between them. In DNA form, the CDR3 reads TGTGCCAGCAGTTATCACGGTCGGCGGGGCCACTACAATGAGCAGTTCTTC. Amino acids: CASSYHGRRGHYNEQFF.

The rearrangement joins TRBV24-1 to TRBJ2-7; 9 nucleotides match TRBD2. This CDR3 is built from 18 residues. The V segment lost 8 bases and the J segment 7 bases; nucleotides outside the gene matches: 23. Germline CDR1 and CDR2: KGHDR and SFDVKD. The CDR3 here is CATNPSGTPKGSYNEQYF. DNA for the CDR3: TGTGCCACCAATCCTAGCGGGACCCCAAAAGGCTCCTACAATGAGCAGTACTTC.

This clonotype was detected many times. The chain has TRBV28 and TRBJ2-7; 7 bases are shared with TRBD1. Germline CDR1 and CDR2: MDHEN and SYDVKM. V lost 3 bases and J lost 3; bases outside the gene matches: 5. This CDR3 spans 14 amino acids. The DNA of the CDR3 is TGTGCCAGCAGTTTTACAGGGGCGGGCTACGAGCAGTACTTC. Residues: CASSFTGAGYEQYF.

This clonotype was seen only a few times. The V call is TRBV9, the J call TRBJ2-1, with 9 bases identical to TRBD2. The CDR3 contains 15 residues. V shed 4 bases and J 3 bases; nucleotides not matched to a gene: 5. Germline V gene sequence: CDR1 SGDLS, CDR2 YYNGEE. CDR3 sequence (DNA): TGTGCCAGCAGCCCCTCTAGCGGGGTCTACAATGAGCAGTTCTTC. Translated, it gives CASSPSSGVYNEQFF.

This clonotype was counted a few times. The rearrangement joins TRBV4-1 to TRBJ2-4; D unclear. The CDR3 spans 16 residues. The V gene lost 4 bases and the J gene lost 0 bases, with 13 bases spanning the gap. Germline lookup yields CDR1 MGHRA and CDR2 YSYEKL. In nucleotides, the CDR3 is TGCGCCAGCAGCCGTCAGGTGGGGTTAGCCAAAAACATTCAGTACTTC. Its translation is CASSRQVGLAKNIQYF.

The sample holds a few counts of this clonotype. CDR3 DNA: TGTGCCAGCAGCCAAGCGGCGGGGCCGAACACCGGGGAGCTGTTTTTT. It yields the protein CASSQAAGPNTGELFF. The chain has TRBV3-1 and TRBJ2-2; tentative D call: TRBD2 (6 bases). The CDR3 is made up of 16 amino acids. The V and J ends lost 1 base and 0 bases respectively, with 9 bases between them. CDR1 is LGHDT, CDR2 YNNKEL, per germline (reference sequence).

The chain links TRBV24-1 to TRBJ2-5, with 11 bases matching TRBD2. The germline V gene encodes CDR1 KGHDR and CDR2 SFDVKD. This CDR3 has 16 amino acids. Trimming removed 3 bases from V and 3 bases from J; junction bases left unmatched: 5. CDR3 DNA: TGTGCCACCAGTGATCTTCTAGCGGGAGGCAAAGAGACCCAGTACTTC. Residues: CATSDLLAGGKETQYF.

Comment on this clonotype: One junction end does not reproduce the germline sequence, and a read error may be involved. This chain connects TRBV12-3 or TRBV12-4 to TRBJ2-3; either TRBD1 or TRBD2 may supply D (6 bases each). This CDR3 is built from 12 residues. Here the CDR3 DNA reads TGTGCCAGCAGTTTGAGGGGGGATACGGAGTATTTT. Its translation: CASSLRGDTEYF.

V gene TRBV10-3 combines with J gene TRBJ1-6; the match to TRBD1 covers 8 bases. Germline trimming cut 0 bases from V and 5 bases from J; bases unmatched to any gene: 3. Germline CDR1 is ENHRY and CDR2 is SYGVKD. The CDR3 has 16 amino acids. The CDR3 region is CAISESGRGHNSPLHF. As DNA, the CDR3 is TGTGCCATCAGTGAGTCAGGCAGGGGGCATAATTCACCCCTCCACTTT.

The rearrangement joins TRBV7-9 to TRBJ2-2; either TRBD1 or TRBD2 may supply D (6 bases each). CDR1 and CDR2 from the germline V gene are SEHNR and FQNEAQ (reference sequence). The CDR3 runs 16 residues. V lost 4 bases, J lost 6 bases, and 18 bases lay in between. CDR3 region: CASSYPGALPSGELFF. CDR3 in DNA: TGTGCCAGCAGCTACCCGGGGGCGCTTCCCTCCGGGGAGCTGTTTTTT. The full variable domain, rest sourced from reference TRBV7-9 and TRBJ2-2, is DTGVSQNPRHKITKRGQNVTFRCDPISEHNRLYWYRQTLGQGPEFLTYFQNEAQLEKSRLLSDRFSAERPKGSFSTLEIQRTEQGDSAMYLCASSYPGALPSGELFFGEGSRLTVL.

This clonotype showed up just a few times. The chain combines TRBV7-9 with TRBJ2-7; D gene ambiguous. Germline V lookup: CDR1 SEHNR, CDR2 FQNEAQ (reference sequence). The CDR3 has 15 amino acids. Trimming cost V 2 bases and J 5 bases, with 16 bases left between them. CDR3 sequence reads: CASSLKWALPNEQYF. CDR3 in DNA: TGTGCCAGCAGCTTAAAGTGGGCTCTCCCTAACGAGCAGTACTTC. Drawing the rest from reference TRBV7-9 and TRBJ2-7, the complete variable domain is DTGVSQNPRHKITKRGQNVTFRCDPISEHNRLYWYRQTLGQGPEFLTYFQNEAQLEKSRLLSDRFSAERPKGSFSTLEIQRTEQGDSAMYLCASSLKWALPNEQYFGPGTRLTVT.

The sample holds a few counts of this clonotype. The chain links TRBV28 to TRBJ2-7, with 11 bases matching TRBD2. The germline CDR1 and CDR2 sequences are MDHEN and SYDVKM. Trimming cost V 4 bases and J 4 bases; bases outside gene matches: 9. The CDR3 extends over 16 amino acids. The DNA for the CDR3 is TGTGCCAGCAGTTCACCCGGGACTAGCGGAGTATACGAGCAGTACTTC. Translation gives CASSSPGTSGVYEQYF.

The J gene is TRBJ2-5, the V gene TRBV4-2; no firm D call. This CDR3 is 15 amino acids long. Germline CDR1 is LGHNA and CDR2 is YNFKEQ. The V end lost 0 bases, the J end lost 2 bases, and 10 bases lay between the germline ends. CDR3: CASSQETRVQETQYF. The CDR3 DNA sequence: TGTGCCAGCAGCCAAGAGACCCGGGTACAAGAGACCCAGTACTTC.

This chain links TRBV3-1 with TRBJ2-4, with 15 nucleotides matching TRBD2. V lost 1 base to trimming and J lost 0 bases; unmatched junction nucleotides: 4. The CDR3 covers 19 residues. CDR1 is LGHDT and CDR2 is YNNKEL in the germline V gene (reference sequence). Written as DNA, the CDR3 is TGTGCCAGCAGCCAAGGGACTAGCGGGGGGGCTCTAGCCAAAAACATTCAGTACTTC. This codes for CASSQGTSGGALAKNIQYF. The full variable domain, in which reference TRBV3-1 and TRBJ2-4 provide the parts outside the CDR3, is DTAVSQTPKYLVTQMGNDKSIKCEQNLGHDTMYWYKQDSKKFLKIMFSYNNKELIINETVPNRFSPKSPDKAHLNLHINSLELGDSAVYFCASSQGTSGGALAKNIQYFGAGTRLSVL.

The chain employs TRBV4-2 and TRBJ2-2, with a weak D call TRBD2 (5 bases). Germline values: CDR1 LGHNA, CDR2 YNFKEQ. CDR3 length equals 15 residues. V was cut by 0 bases and J by 3 bases, with 8 bases left in between. The CDR3 reads CASSQDLEDTGELFF. CDR3 sequence (DNA): TGTGCCAGCAGCCAAGACTTGGAGGACACCGGGGAGCTGTTTTTT.

This clonotype was picked up a small number of times. This chain links TRBV20-1 with TRBJ1-4, with D possibly matching TRBD1 (6 bases). V lost 3 bases, J lost 8 bases, and 13 bases lay in between. Germline V gives CDR1 DFQATT, CDR2 SNEGSKA (reference sequence). This CDR3 region has 13 residues. CDR3 residues: CSASRQEGEKLFF. Here the CDR3 DNA reads TGCAGTGCTAGTAGACAGGAAGGCGAAAAACTGTTTTTT.

This clonotype has more than one count but fewer than ten. This chain uses TRBV3-1 with TRBJ2-3, with D perhaps TRBD1 (5 bases). The germline gives CDR1 LGHDT, CDR2 YNNKEL (reference sequence). Deletions cut 2 bases from V and 8 bases from J, with 17 bases between. The CDR3 runs to 15 residues. The CDR3 nucleotides read TGTGCCAGCAGCCAAAGATTCAGGACAATAGGTACGCAGTATTTT. This gives the protein CASSQRFRTIGTQYF.

This clonotype was detected a few times. The chain joins TRBV4-2 to TRBJ1-2; 7 bases fit TRBD1. Trimming at V came to 1 base and at J to 4 bases, leaving 6 bases not matched to a gene. This CDR3 region has 15 residues. Germline CDR1 is LGHNA and CDR2 is YNFKEQ. The CDR3 DNA is TGTGCCAGCAGCCAAGCGACAGGGAAGTTCTATGGCTACACCTTC. Protein product: CASSQATGKFYGYTF.

Concerning this clonotype: A read error may produce the germline difference seen at one junction end. The chain employs TRBV10-3 and TRBJ2-3; the match to TRBD2 covers 7 bases. The CDR3 covers 14 residues. CDR1 is ENHRY, CDR2 SYGVKD, per germline. This CDR3 is CAIGDSGYTDTQYF. CDR3 nucleotide sequence: TGTGCCATCGGTGATAGCGGGTACACAGATACGCAGTATTTT.

This clonotype was detected only a few times. This chain connects TRBV27 to TRBJ1-1, with D perhaps TRBD1 (5 bases). Trimming left V 10 bases short and J 1 base short, with 10 bases between. The CDR3 sequence is 12 residues long. The germline gives CDR1 MNHEY, CDR2 SMNVEV (reference sequence). The CDR3 here is CATHGGNTEAFF. CDR3 nucleotides: TGTGCCACCCATGGGGGGAACACTGAAGCTTTCTTT.

This clonotype was counted only a few times. The V call is TRBV15, the J call TRBJ1-5; 8 nucleotides align to TRBD1. With V trimmed by 5 bases and J by 4 bases, 4 bases remained unmatched. Per germline, CDR1 LNHNV and CDR2 YYDKDF (reference sequence). CDR3 size: 14 residues. The CDR3 loop is CATSLDRGNQPQHF. CDR3 nucleotides: TGTGCCACCAGCCTTGACAGGGGAAATCAGCCCCAGCATTTT.

This chain joins TRBV6-1 and TRBJ2-3; 14 nucleotides agree with TRBD2. Germline V CDR1 and CDR2: MNHNS, SASEGT. The CDR3 has 16 residues. Losses at the gene ends were 3 bases for V and 5 bases for J; bases not matched to a gene: 4. In DNA, the CDR3 is TGTGCCAGCAGTGACGTCGGGACTAGCGGGGGAGATACGCAGTATTTT. This encodes CASSDVGTSGGDTQYF.

This clonotype was detected only a few times. One end of the junction fails to match germline, which may point to a read error. This chain links TRBV7-9 with TRBJ1-1, with D unclear. This CDR3 region has 16 residues. Germline V CDR1 and CDR2: SEHNR, FQNEAQ (reference sequence). In DNA form, the CDR3 reads TGTGCCAGCACCATCCCCGGGGTGGGGATGAAGACTGAAGCTTTCTTT. Protein product: CASTIPGVGMKTEAFF.